Following are 26 T cell receptor beta chains from one sample sequenced in a study of blood T cell repertoires in COVID-19. Generated by immunoSEQ multiplex PCR, the TCRdb table keeps only in-frame clones and is missing some. The table has 300,000 to 400,000 clones, around 84% seen once. Sequences were obtained from peripheral blood. The receptors shown here come from a human donor in a cohort sampled during active COVID-19.

The CDR3 reads CASSLSGGSGYTF. The CDR3 DNA reads as TGTGCCAGCAGCTTATCAGGGGGCTCTGGCTACACCTTC. The chain joins TRBV6-5 to TRBJ1-2, with 8 bases aligning to TRBD1. The J segment lost 7 bases and the V segment lost 6 bases, leaving 7 bases of the junction unmatched. The CDR3 has 13 amino acids. Looked up from germline, CDR1 is MNHEY and CDR2 is SVGAGI.

This chain uses TRBV11-1 with TRBJ1-1, with 9 bases matching TRBD1. CDR3 size: 15 residues. Germline V CDR1 and CDR2: SGHAT, FQDESV (reference sequence). V lost 3 bases to trimming and J lost 2 bases; unmatched junction nucleotides: 4. The CDR3: CASSFHTGGNTEAFF. CDR3 in DNA: TGTGCCAGCAGCTTTCATACAGGGGGCAACACTGAAGCTTTCTTT.

On this clone itself: A much larger clonotype is one base distant, so this may be a read error. V gene TRBV5-4 combines with J gene TRBJ2-7; D call uncertain. Trimming removed 3 bases from V and 3 bases from J, with 4 bases in between. Germline V gives CDR1 SGHNT, CDR2 YYREEE (reference sequence). CDR3 length equals 11 residues. The CDR3, as DNA: TGTGCCAGCAGCTCCTACTACGAGCAGTACTTC. Protein: CASSSYYEQYF.

The chain links TRBV6-5 to TRBJ2-7, with D unresolved. The CDR3 is 14 residues long. V lost 10 bases, J lost 2 bases, and 18 bases lay in between. The germline gives CDR1 MNHEY, CDR2 SVGAGI. CDR3 sequence reads: CATISSLAAYEQYF. In DNA form, the CDR3 reads TGTGCCACTATTAGCTCGTTGGCAGCCTACGAGCAGTACTTC.

The chain employs TRBV28 and TRBJ2-5, with D possibly matching TRBD1 (5 bases). The CDR3 consists of 16 residues. Looked up from germline, CDR1 is MDHEN and CDR2 is SYDVKM. The ends were cut back, 3 bases at V and 2 bases at J, with 16 bases in the middle. Here the CDR3 DNA reads TGTGCCAGCAGTTTTTCGACAGAGATATTACAAGAGACCCAGTACTTC. Its protein is CASSFSTEILQETQYF.

This chain connects TRBV19 to TRBJ1-2, with D unresolved. The CDR3 length is 18 residues. Trimming took off 4 bases at V and 7 bases at J, with 28 bases between the two ends. Germline V gene lookup returns CDR1 LNHDA and CDR2 SQIVND (reference sequence). This CDR3 reads CASSSQWVAGPARGGYTF. The CDR3 nucleotides read TGTGCCAGTAGTAGCCAATGGGTGGCCGGACCTGCCCGGGGTGGCTACACCTTC.

V usage is TRBV7-8 and J usage is TRBJ1-1; the D gene is possibly TRBD1 (5 bases). Germline V lookup: CDR1 SGHVS, CDR2 FQNEAQ. The ends were cut back, 0 bases at V and 3 bases at J, with 11 bases in the middle. This CDR3 is 15 amino acids long. CDR3 nucleotide sequence: TGTGCCAGCAGCTTAGCATCGGGGGGGGACACTGAAGCTTTCTTT. Residues: CASSLASGGDTEAFF.

The chain couples TRBV5-8 to TRBJ2-3, with D perhaps TRBD1 (5 bases). This CDR3 is built from 16 residues. The V gene lost 0 bases and the J gene lost 2 bases, with 13 bases spanning the gap. Germline CDR1 SGHTS, CDR2 YDEGEE. The chain's CDR3 is CASSLAWVGDTDTQYF. The CDR3 DNA is TGTGCCAGCAGCTTGGCCTGGGTAGGGGACACAGATACGCAGTATTTT.

This chain connects TRBV5-1 to TRBJ2-5, with TRBD2 as a possible D gene (11 bases). V lost 2 bases to trimming and J lost 0 bases, with 35 bases between them. There are 23 residues in the CDR3. Per the germline V gene, CDR1 is SGHRS and CDR2 is YFSETQ. The CDR3 DNA is TGCGCCAGCAGCTTCACGACAGGGGGCTTTTTCGGGTCTAGCGGGAGGAACCAAGAGACCCAGTACTTC. This codes for CASSFTTGGFFGSSGRNQETQYF.

The chain carries TRBV2 and TRBJ2-2; D possibly corresponds to TRBD2 (6 bases). The CDR3 spans 16 residues. V gave up 4 bases and J gave up 2 bases, with 14 bases separating them. The germline V gene encodes CDR1 SNHLY and CDR2 FYNNEI. As DNA, the CDR3 is TGTGCCAGCAGTGTAAGGGGACTTCTCAACACCGGGGAGCTGTTTTTT. Residues: CASSVRGLLNTGELFF.

This clone was picked up a small number of times. The V call is TRBV29-1, the J call TRBJ2-2; the match to TRBD1 covers 9 bases. The germline gives CDR1 SQVTM, CDR2 ANQGSEA. This CDR3 spans 15 amino acids. V was pared by 4 bases and J by 4 bases, with 7 bases of the junction left unmatched. In nucleotides, the CDR3 is TGCAGCGTTGTTACAGGGGGCCGGGGCACCGGGGAGCTGTTTTTT. Protein: CSVVTGGRGTGELFF.

This clone was seen a handful of times. In nucleotides, the CDR3 is TGTGCCAGCAGCTTAGATGCTGTAGCGGGAGGCACAGATACGCAGTATTTT. This codes for CASSLDAVAGGTDTQYF. The V call is TRBV11-2, the J call TRBJ2-3; TRBD2 agrees at 9 bases. J lost 1 base, V lost 0 bases, and 5 bases had no gene match. CDR3 length equals 17 residues. CDR1 and CDR2 (germline): SGHAT, FQNNGV.

This chain joins TRBV27 and TRBJ2-3; 11 positions match TRBD2. The germline V gene has CDR1 MNHEY and CDR2 SMNVEV (reference sequence). The trim removed 5 bases at V and 4 bases at J, leaving 11 bases unmatched. The CDR3 has 17 residues. CDR3 in amino acids: CASSRTLAGGASDTQYF. The CDR3 DNA sequence: TGTGCCAGCAGTCGGACCCTAGCGGGGGGAGCGTCAGATACGCAGTATTTT.

J is TRBJ1-1 and V is TRBV3-1 (or the pseudogene TRBV3-2); TRBD1 aligns across 9 bases. The germline gives CDR1 LGHDT, CDR2 YNNKEL (reference sequence). The trim removed 3 bases at V and 2 bases at J, leaving 10 bases unmatched. The CDR3 covers 17 residues. For the CDR3, the DNA is TGTGCCAGCAGCCAGCACGTAGGACAGGGGCTCAACACTGAAGCTTTCTTT. Residues: CASSQHVGQGLNTEAFF.

This chain uses TRBV19 with TRBJ1-2; TRBD1 might be the D (5 bases). V was cut by 5 bases and J by 5 bases, with 24 bases left in between. In germline, CDR1 is LNHDA, CDR2 SQIVND (reference sequence). The CDR3 is 17 residues long. CDR3 nucleotides: TGTGCCAGTAGTGCCGACGGGACGCGGGGTGTAGGGTATGGCTACACCTTC. Protein: CASSADGTRGVGYGYTF.

The chain employs TRBV10-3 and TRBJ2-1; tentative D call: TRBD2 (5 bases). CDR3 size: 15 residues. The germline V and J ends were trimmed by 3 bases and 1 base, with 10 bases remaining between them. The germline V gene has CDR1 ENHRY and CDR2 SYGVKD. This CDR3 reads CAISDKLGSYNEQFF. In nucleotides, the CDR3 is TGTGCCATCAGTGACAAACTAGGATCCTACAATGAGCAGTTCTTC.

The chain links TRBV9 to TRBJ2-2, with a possible D match to TRBD1 (5 bases). Trimming took 4 bases from V and 1 from J, leaving 11 bases between them. The CDR3 sequence is 15 residues long. Germline V gene sequence: CDR1 SGDLS, CDR2 YYNGEE. CDR3: CASSLETGNTGELFF. In DNA form, the CDR3 reads TGTGCCAGCAGCCTAGAAACAGGGAACACCGGGGAGCTGTTTTTT. Drawing the rest from reference TRBV9 and TRBJ2-2, the complete variable domain is DSGVTQTPKHLITATGQRVTLRCSPRSGDLSVYWYQQSLDQGLQFLIQYYNGEERAKGNILERFSAQQFPDLHSELNLSSLELGDSALYFCASSLETGNTGELFFGEGSRLTVL.

The V call is TRBV6-5, the J call TRBJ2-5; weak D call: TRBD2 (6 bases). V was clipped by 4 bases and J by 5 bases, with 11 bases between them. Germline lookup yields CDR1 MNHEY and CDR2 SVGAGI. The CDR3 totals 13 residues. The CDR3 bases are TGTGCCAGCAGTTTCCGGGCGGGGGAGACCCAGTACTTC. It translates to CASSFRAGETQYF.

Turning to this clone: This may be a read error: a much more frequent sequence differs by one nucleotide. V is TRBV4-2 and J is TRBJ2-5; 9 bases align to TRBD2. The junction had 9 bases not matched to a gene; V was cut back by 3 bases and J by 4 bases. This CDR3 is built from 16 residues. Germline V CDR1 and CDR2: LGHNA, YNFKEQ. In DNA form, the CDR3 reads TGTGCCAGCAGCCACGGGGGAGGCGGGGGGGCAGAGACCCAGTACTTC. It encodes CASSHGGGGGAETQYF.

The rearrangement links TRBV7-2 to TRBJ2-1; 8 bases map to TRBD2. Per the germline V gene, CDR1 is SGHTA and CDR2 is FQGNSA. The trim removed 5 bases at V and 1 base at J, leaving 4 bases unmatched. This CDR3 has 15 amino acids. The chain's CDR3 is CASSATSGSYNEQFF. In nucleotides, the CDR3 is TGTGCCAGCAGCGCCACTAGCGGATCCTACAATGAGCAGTTCTTC.

This clone was seen only once. The V gene is TRBV18, the J gene TRBJ2-6; TRBD1 matches 9 bases. With V trimmed by 6 bases and J by 2 bases, 5 bases remained unmatched. The CDR3 runs 16 residues. Germline assignment: CDR1 KGHSH and CDR2 LQKENI. The CDR3 DNA reads as TGTGCCAGCTCCCTTCGGACAGGGGCTGGGGCCAACGTCCTGACTTTC. Translation gives CASSLRTGAGANVLTF. The entire variable domain, with the rest obtained from reference TRBV18 and TRBJ2-6, is as follows: NAGVMQNPRHLVRRRGQEARLRCSPMKGHSHVYWYRQLPEEGLKFMVYLQKENIIDESGMPKERFSAEFPKEGPSILRIQQVVRGDSAAYFCASSLRTGAGANVLTFGAGSRLTVL.

The CDR3 protein is CASSVQGNANTGELFF. In DNA, the CDR3 is TGTGCCAGCAGTGTTCAGGGGAACGCGAACACCGGGGAGCTGTTTTTT. The genes are TRBV6-4 and TRBJ2-2, with a weak D call TRBD1 (6 bases). Trimming removed 4 bases from V and 0 bases from J, with 12 bases in between. CDR3 length equals 16 residues. Per germline, CDR1 MRHNA and CDR2 SNTAGT.

The J gene is TRBJ1-4, the V gene TRBV28; D call uncertain. Germline lookup yields CDR1 MDHEN and CDR2 SYDVKM. The CDR3 contains 14 residues. The germline V and J ends were trimmed by 7 bases and 1 base, with 10 bases remaining between them. The CDR3 DNA reads TGTGCCAGCACCCCAAGAGGAACTAATGAAAAACTGTTTTTT. Translation: CASTPRGTNEKLFF.

V usage is TRBV21-1 and J usage is TRBJ1-1. TRBV21-1 is an annotated pseudogene. CDR3 length equals 16 residues. The CDR3 DNA follows: TGTGCCACGCACCGGGGGAGGGAGGGCGTTTGCACTGAAGCTTTCTTT. Translation: CATHRGREGVCTEAFF.

The CDR3 here is CASSTSLQGFPDTQYF. The CDR3 DNA sequence: TGTGCCAGCAGTACCTCCCTACAGGGGTTCCCAGATACGCAGTATTTT. The rearrangement uses TRBV7-8 and TRBJ2-3, with 7 bases that match TRBD1. The junction had 13 bases not matched to a gene; V was cut back by 6 bases and J by 4 bases. The CDR3 runs to 16 residues. The V gene's germline CDR1 is SGHVS and CDR2 FQNEAQ.

CDR3 bases: TGTGCCAGCAGCGGGGGCCGAGGTCTCACCATGAACACTGAAGCTTTCTTT. Translating gives CASSGGRGLTMNTEAFF. This chain uses TRBV11-2 with TRBJ1-1; maybe TRBD1 (6 bases). The CDR3 runs to 17 residues. CDR1 SGHAT and CDR2 FQNNGV come from the germline V gene. The V gene lost 5 bases and the J gene lost 0 bases, with 19 bases spanning the gap. The full variable domain, in which reference TRBV11-2 and TRBJ1-1 provide the parts outside the CDR3, is EAGVAQSPRYKIIEKRQSVAFWCNPISGHATLYWYQQILGQGPKLLIQFQNNGVVDDSQLPKDRFSAERLKGVDSTLKIQPAKLEDSAVYLCASSGGRGLTMNTEAFFGQGTRLTVV.